Described below is a single T cell receptor (beta chain) sequence and its context. Assignments of participants to cohorts depended upon their own reported clinical history. The data derive from a study of blood T cell repertoires in COVID-19. Background on the study: Spain, Italy and the United States supplied samples that represented acute and convalescent COVID-19. The cDNA or gDNA used as material had been derived from T cells, B-cell-depleted T cells, or PBMCs.

In the source study's methods: It was from reference gene primer amplification that nucleated cell counts were estimated. Data came from immunoSEQ multiplex PCR; TCRdb stores just in-frame clones and leaves some out. The V and J calls and the clone size are those of that table, but D and trimming were determined from the DNA. The profile shows 200,000 to 250,000 clones, 87% of them singletons. Germline-derived CDR1 and CDR2 are LNHNV and YYDKDF (reference sequence). The junction had 9 bases not matched to a gene; V was cut back by 2 bases and J by 4 bases. The CDR3 extends over 16 amino acids. The chain combines TRBV15 with TRBJ2-5, with TRBD2 matching over 8 bases. The specimen sequenced was PBMCs or T cells enriched from blood (not recorded which). This clonotype originated in a woman aged 25 to 39 with acute COVID-19. The CDR3 nucleotides read TGTGCCACCAGCAGATTCGGCGCGGGAGGAGGAGAGACCCAGTACTTC. It is translated as CATSRFGAGGGETQYF. Filled out from reference TRBV15 and TRBJ2-5, the complete variable domain reads DAMVIQNPRYQVTQFGKPVTLSCSQTLNHNVMYWYQQKSSQAPKLLFHYYDKDFNNEADTPDNFQSRRPNTSFCFLDIRSPGLGDTAMYLCATSRFGAGGGETQYFGPGTRLLVL.